Listed below are T cell receptor beta chains from one sample, sequenced in a study of T cell responses to AZD1222 COVID-19 vaccine. Some clones are missing from TCRdb's copy, which holds only in-frame ones; the method was immunoSEQ multiplex PCR. The sample records 65,000 to 70,000 clones, around 82% being singletons. The starting material was peripheral blood, obtained 28 days after the second AZD1222 dose. The receptors come from an adult who received the AZD1222 COVID-19 vaccine. CDR3s include the opening cysteine and the closing phenylalanine or tryptophan. D genes are given only for firm matches. Only some rows state a clone size, as once, few, many or a class for expanded clones.

clone_size	j_call	v_call	d_call	cdr3_nt	cdr3_aa
-	TRBJ1-1	TRBV19	TRBD1	TGTGCCAGTAGTCCCCGGGACAGCCACACTGAAGCTTTCTTT	CASSPRDSHTEAFF
-	TRBJ1-6	TRBV7-9	-	TGTGCCAGCAGCTTACCTGGAACGAGACCCGACCTCCACTTT	CASSLPGTRPDLHF
-	TRBJ2-7	TRBV4-3	TRBD1	TGCGCCAGCAGCCTAGGGACAGGGACCTCCTACGAGCAGTACTTC	CASSLGTGTSYEQYF
-	TRBJ2-7	TRBV3-1/TRBV3-2	-	TGTGCCAGCAGCCGAAAACGGAGGGGGGCGCCCTCCGAGCAGTACTTC	CASSRKRRGAPSEQYF
once	TRBJ1-1	TRBV9	-	TGTGCCAGCAGCGTAACAGGGCAGAACACTGAAGCTTTCTTT	CASSVTGQNTEAFF
-	TRBJ2-1	TRBV2	-	TGTGCCAGCAGTGACCTCACAGCCATTAAATTCAATGAGCAGTTCTTC	CASSDLTAIKFNEQFF
-	TRBJ1-5	TRBV10-3	-	TGTGCCATCAGTGTCGAGGATGGCAATCAGCCCCAGCATTTT	CAISVEDGNQPQHF
-	TRBJ1-5	TRBV10-3	-	TGTGCCATCAGTGAGTCGGGACACAGGGTTAATCAGCCCCAGCATTTT	CAISESGHRVNQPQHF
-	TRBJ2-1	TRBV19	TRBD1	TGTGCCAGTATCCCTCCCCCCTTTGGGGACAGGGGGTTTGGGAGACCTGACAATGAGCAGTTCTTC	CASIPPPFGDRGFGRPDNEQFF
-	TRBJ2-5	TRBV7-2	-	TGTGCCAGCAGCTTAGATGGGGGCCCCCAAGAGACCCAGTACTTC	CASSLDGGPQETQYF
-	TRBJ1-1	TRBV7-2	-	TGTGCCAGCAGCTTAGGAACGGGCTCCACTGAAGCTTTCTTT	CASSLGTGSTEAFF
-	TRBJ1-2	TRBV5-8	TRBD1	TGTGCCAGCAGCTTGGACGGGACAGGAGTCGCTATGAGCTACACCTTC	CASSLDGTGVAMSYTF
few	TRBJ2-3	TRBV12-5	TRBD1	TGTGCTAGTGGTCCCCGGGACAGAAGCACAGATACGCAGTATTTT	CASGPRDRSTDTQYF
-	TRBJ2-1	TRBV19	-	TGTGCCAGTAGTATAGCCACTTCGGACAATGAGCAGTTCTTC	CASSIATSDNEQFF
medium-sized	TRBJ2-7	TRBV7-8	-	TGTGCCAGCACTATAAGCTCCTACGAGCAGTACTTC	CASTISSYEQYF
-	TRBJ1-5	TRBV6-5	-	TGTGCCAGCAGATACAGTGCCAATCAGCCCCAGCATTTT	CASRYSANQPQHF
-	TRBJ2-7	TRBV7-6	TRBD1	TGTGCCAGCAGCTTCGGACAGGGCACCCACACCTACGAGCAGTACTTC	CASSFGQGTHTYEQYF
-	TRBJ1-6	TRBV4-3	-	TGCGCCAGCAGCCAAGATCGGCCCGAGAATTCACCCCTCCACTTT	CASSQDRPENSPLHF
once	TRBJ2-5	TRBV28	TRBD2	TGTGCCAGCAGTTCCGTAGCGGGGGGCGTGGAGACCCAGTACTTC	CASSSVAGGVETQYF
-	TRBJ2-3	TRBV10-3	-	TGTGCCATCAGTGGAGGACAAGACCCTAGCACAGATACGCAGTATTTT	CAISGGQDPSTDTQYF
-	TRBJ1-1	TRBV19	-	TGTGCCAGTAGTACAGGGTTCACTGAAGCTTTCTTT	CASSTGFTEAFF
once	TRBJ1-6	TRBV11-2	-	TGTGCCAGCAGCTTAGCTCCAGGGAGCTCCTATAATTCACCCCTCCACTTT	CASSLAPGSSYNSPLHF
-	TRBJ1-1	TRBV19	-	TGTGCCAGTAGTTATACAGGGAGGACTGAAGCTTTCTTT	CASSYTGRTEAFF
-	TRBJ2-7	TRBV3-1/TRBV3-2	-	TGTGCCAGCAGCCAGGCGGGGTCCTACGAGCAGTACTTC	CASSQAGSYEQYF
-	TRBJ1-2	TRBV5-6	-	TGTGCCAGCATACGGGGGAGTAACTATGGCTACACCTTC	CASIRGSNYGYTF